This T cell receptor (beta chain) was sequenced during a study of blood T cell repertoires in COVID-19 (TCRdb year 2020). A note on the overall study: Collaborator samples came from the United States, Italy and Spain and covered acute and convalescent phases of COVID-19. The material from the prospective study consisted of cDNA or gDNA derived from T cells, B-cell-depleted T cells, or PBMCs. Deeply sampled blood TCRbeta repertoires from subjects exposed to, actively infected with, or recovered from COVID-19 were included in the dataset. A freely available public database, intended as a resource for researchers studying the immune response to SARS-CoV-2, is where the repertoires were released. Samples were obtained from the ongoing ImmuneRACE study (first 160 participants) and from about 1,300 subjects provided by 6 global collaborators. A de-identified subject ID, COVID-19 status, age in years and sex were almost always included in the sample metadata. Where HLA class I and class II types were available, the types were taken from metadata supplied by the sample provider, not from assay-based typing. The research as a whole found: Clinical and demographic metadata were provided uncurated, with the amount varying by source and participant.

With regard to this clone: Its cognate antigen has yet to be identified. No per-base quality is available; no much larger clone lies one base away.

The CDR1 and CDR2 encoded by the germline V gene are MNHNS and SASEGT. The CDR3 sequence holds 16 residues, the cysteine and phenylalanine included. Solely the CDR3 DNA is kept, with 48 bases framed from the first base. The junction shows trimming of 2 bases on V and 0 bases on J, plus 11 bases between the germline ends. Participants in the prospective study were aged roughly 18 to 89 years, lived in 24 United States geographic areas, and enrolled through a virtual design. In the prospective study, participants were assigned to cohorts based on the clinical history participants reported in a screening survey and a study questionnaire. Exposed participants were defined as having been in contact with someone with a PCR-confirmed or clinician-diagnosed COVID-19 case within 2 weeks of study entry. In the prospective study, whole blood, serum and a nasopharyngeal or oropharyngeal swab were collected from each participant by mobile phlebotomists. Participants in the prospective study had the option to provide additional blood draws and questionnaires over a roughly two-month period. Blood samples from the prospective study were shipped frozen or at room temperature prior to DNA extraction.

The immunoSEQ Assay, a bias-controlled multiplex PCR, was used to amplify TCRbeta CDR3 regions from genomic DNA. The authors' pipeline ran thus. The number of nucleated cells in each sample was estimated from the amplification of reference gene primers within the assay. Sequence reads were collapsed and filtered to measure the absolute abundance of every unique TCRbeta CDR3 rearrangement. Productive Simpson clonality was computed per sample as the square root of Simpson's diversity index over productive rearrangements. TCRdb took this table from immuneACCESS and kept in-frame rearrangements with V and J called. Such tables lack part of the clones; where checked against another copy, unresolved V genes explain under half of the gap, and the rest is unexplained. V and J calls and clone size are as listed in that table; D and trimming were resolved from the DNA. Counted in this sample were 210,000 or so clones; around 82% of them appeared once. The biggest ten clones account for about 4.8% of the sample.

The rearrangement joined TRBV6-1 to TRBJ1-3; the D gene lacks a confident call. The source is a woman aged 45-59 years who had been exposed to COVID-19. Sequencing was performed on PBMCs or T cells enriched from blood (not recorded which). The CDR3 loop reads CASSENQVLSGNTIYF. The nucleotide sequence reads as follows: TGTGCCAGCAGTGAAAACCAGGTTCTCTCTGGAAACACCATATATTTT.